The T cell receptor beta chain described here comes from a study of shared clonotypes between healthy human individuals. Trimming pared 0 bases from V and 5 bases from J, leaving 10 bases between. Germline-derived CDR1 and CDR2 are SEHNR and FQNEAQ (reference sequence). The CDR3 has 15 residues. The assay ran at deep level. Assay used: immunoSEQ multiplex PCR; TCRdb lists only in-frame clones, some missing. The sample lists approximately 340,000 clones; around four fifths were seen once. What was sequenced was memory CD4+ T cells sorted from blood. Noted subset: CD45RA-negative fraction. The J gene is TRBJ1-4, the V gene TRBV7-9; D is undetermined. The TCR sequence derives from a man aged 30-40 years in good health. CDR3 region: CASSLAGSLNEKLFF. Here the CDR3 DNA reads TGTGCCAGCAGCTTAGCAGGGTCCTTAAATGAAAAACTGTTTTTT.